This T cell receptor beta chain was observed in a study of T cell responses to AZD1222 COVID-19 vaccine. Study outcomes and limitations: Repertoires were collected only later (after the peak T cell response had occurred). Clonal diversity may have been underestimated, and the donors were mostly white British, with more females than males. Unmutated variant regions are reportedly the target of nearly half of TCRs that are spike-specific.

The repertoire was sequenced with immunoSEQ multiplex PCR; TCRdb's copy has only in-frame clones and lacks some. Of 140,000 or so clones in the sample, more than 85% are singletons; the top ten hold approximately 3.7%. Concerning this clone itself: Its antigen remains unidentified.

This CDR3 contains 11 residues. The germline V gene has CDR1 ENHRY and CDR2 SYGVKD. This sequence joins TRBV10-3 and TRBJ1-5; D gene unclear. The input for sequencing was peripheral blood, taken 28 days after the second AZD1222 dose. The sequence derives from an adult who received the AZD1222 COVID-19 vaccine. CDR3: CVDSSNQPQHF. Written as DNA, the CDR3 is TGTGTCGACTCTAGCAATCAGCCCCAGCATTTT.